The 20 T cell receptor beta chains given below trace back to one sample, sequenced in a study of blood T cell repertoires in COVID-19. Generated by immunoSEQ multiplex PCR, the TCRdb table keeps only in-frame clones and is missing some. The repertoire holds some 300,000 clones, with around 91% as singletons. Input material: PBMCs or T cells enriched from blood (not recorded which). All receptors derive from a woman younger than 30 with acute COVID-19.

The chain couples TRBV19 to TRBJ1-2; D is unresolved. Germline V lookup: CDR1 LNHDA, CDR2 SQIVND (reference sequence). V lost 9 bases and J 0 bases, leaving 17 bases between the germline ends. CDR3 length: 15 amino acids. The CDR3 DNA reads as TGTGCCAGAATAACGGAGGCATTAACTAACTATGGCTACACCTTC. Its protein product is CARITEALTNYGYTF.

The V call is TRBV19, the J call TRBJ1-6, with 12 nucleotides matching TRBD1. Germline CDR1 reads LNHDA; CDR2 reads SQIVND (reference sequence). J gave up 9 bases and V 9 bases, and 15 bases lay outside the gene matches. The CDR3 loop spans 17 amino acids. The chain's CDR3 is CASLGQGALGLSSPLHF. In DNA, the CDR3 is TGTGCCAGCCTGGGACAGGGGGCGCTTGGGCTGAGTTCACCCCTCCACTTT.

CDR3 coding DNA: TGTGCCAGTAGGCGGGTAGCGCGGCCCTCCTACGAGCAGTACTTC. Translating gives CASRRVARPSYEQYF. The rearrangement links TRBV19 to TRBJ2-7, with a weak D call TRBD2 (5 bases). V was shortened by 6 bases and J by 0 bases, with 15 bases between the two germline ends. Germline V CDR1 and CDR2: LNHDA, SQIVND (reference sequence). The CDR3 sequence is 15 residues long.

The chain recombines TRBV30 with TRBJ1-3, with 9 nucleotides matching TRBD1. The trim removed 4 bases at V and 0 bases at J, leaving 10 bases unmatched. The CDR3 sequence is 17 residues long. Germline V gene data show CDR1 as GTSNPN and CDR2 as SVGIG (reference sequence). CDR3 nucleotides: TGTGCCTGGAAACGATTACAGGGGGCCCGCTCTGGAAACACCATATATTTT. This translates into CAWKRLQGARSGNTIYF.

Points on this clone: Additional DNA sequences in this sample encode the identical CDR3. V and J are TRBV28 and TRBJ1-3; D is perhaps TRBD1 (5 bases). Germline V gene lookup returns CDR1 MDHEN and CDR2 SYDVKM. The CDR3 runs 13 residues. Trimming shortened V by 5 bases and J by 1 base, and 6 bases separated the two germline ends. As DNA, the CDR3 is TGTGCCAGCAGTCGGGGGTCTGGAAACACCATATATTTT. Amino acid sequence: CASSRGSGNTIYF.

The J gene is TRBJ2-5, the V gene TRBV6-5, with a weak D call TRBD2 (6 bases). This CDR3 is built from 14 residues. Trimming took 2 bases from V and 4 from J, leaving 11 bases between them. Germline-derived CDR1 and CDR2 are MNHEY and SVGAGI. As DNA, the CDR3 is TGTGCCAGCAGTTACGGGGGGACGTCAGAGACCCAGTACTTC. Translation: CASSYGGTSETQYF.

V and J are TRBV28 and TRBJ1-3; tentative D call: TRBD1 (5 bases). The CDR3 extends over 14 amino acids. Per germline, CDR1 MDHEN and CDR2 SYDVKM. Trimming cost V 5 bases and J 4 bases, with 12 bases left between them. DNA of the CDR3: TGTGCCAGCAGTCAGGGATCTGCGGGAAACACCATATATTTT. Translating gives CASSQGSAGNTIYF.

This rearrangement joins TRBV2 to TRBJ2-1; unclear D gene. The CDR3 covers 14 residues. Germline CDR1 reads SNHLY; CDR2 reads FYNNEI. The ends were cut back, 1 base at V and 8 bases at J, with 12 bases in the middle. DNA for the CDR3: TGTGCCAGCAGTGAAGGAGTAGTGATGGATGAGCAGTTCTTC. Protein sequence: CASSEGVVMDEQFF.

V and J are TRBV7-2 and TRBJ1-5, with D maybe TRBD1 (6 bases). Trimming left V 2 bases short and J 3 bases short, with 11 bases between. CDR1 and CDR2 from the germline V gene are SGHTA and FQGNSA. The CDR3 runs 15 residues. The CDR3 bases are TGTGCCAGCAGCTTAACCGGACAGAACAATCAGCCCCAGCATTTT. Translation: CASSLTGQNNQPQHF. Filled out from reference TRBV7-2 and TRBJ1-5, the complete variable domain reads GAGVSQSPSNKVTEKGKDVELRCDPISGHTALYWYRQSLGQGLEFLIYFQGNSAPDKSGLPSDRFSAERTGGSVSTLTIQRTQQEDSAVYLCASSLTGQNNQPQHFGDGTRLSIL.

V usage is TRBV5-1 and J usage is TRBJ1-5; no clear D. V lost 0 bases and J 6 bases, leaving 13 bases between the germline ends. There are 15 residues in the CDR3. The germline gives CDR1 SGHRS, CDR2 YFSETQ. CDR3 DNA: TGCGCCAGCAGCTTGGATGCGGGTGAGGGTCAGCCCCAGCATTTT. The encoded protein is CASSLDAGEGQPQHF. The complete variable domain, with remaining parts taken from reference TRBV5-1 and TRBJ1-5, reads KAGVTQTPRYLIKTRGQQVTLSCSPISGHRSVSWYQQTPGQGLQFLFEYFSETQRNKGNFPGRFSGRQFSNSRSEMNVSTLELGDSALYLCASSLDAGEGQPQHFGDGTRLSIL.

This sequence joins TRBV19 and TRBJ2-1; 12 nucleotides align to TRBD2. Germline trimming cut 10 bases from V and 7 bases from J; bases unmatched to any gene: 8. CDR1 is LNHDA, CDR2 SQIVND, per germline (reference sequence). The CDR3 loop spans 14 amino acids. The CDR3 here is CAIRGLAGTNEQFF. The CDR3 DNA is TGTGCCATCAGAGGACTAGCGGGAACTAATGAGCAGTTCTTC.

The V gene is TRBV13, the J gene TRBJ2-3, with 8 bases matching TRBD2. The CDR3 runs 16 residues. V was pared by 5 bases and J by 0 bases, with 7 bases of the junction left unmatched. Germline V CDR1 and CDR2: PRHDT, FYEKMQ (reference sequence). The CDR3 loop reads CASSLLSGMSTDTQYF. The CDR3 nucleotides read TGTGCCAGCAGCCTACTTAGCGGGATGAGCACAGATACGCAGTATTTT.

The sample holds one count of this clone. The chain is built from TRBV5-6 and TRBJ2-1; 11 bases are shared with TRBD2. The CDR3 spans 15 residues. CDR1 is SGHDT and CDR2 is YYEEEE in the germline V gene. J gave up 6 bases and V 2 bases, and 4 bases lay outside the gene matches. The CDR3 spells CASSLGLAGGNEQFF. DNA for the CDR3: TGTGCCAGCAGCTTAGGGCTAGCGGGAGGCAATGAGCAGTTCTTC.

The chain joins TRBV11-3 to TRBJ1-1, with D possibly matching TRBD1 (5 bases). The V end was cut by 1 base, the J end by 6 bases, with 12 bases between. The CDR3 length is 14 residues. The germline gives CDR1 SGHNT, CDR2 YENEEA. The CDR3 here is CASSLATDAAEAFF. CDR3 nucleotide sequence: TGTGCCAGCAGCTTAGCGACAGATGCGGCTGAAGCTTTCTTT. Combining the CDR3 with reference TRBV11-3 and TRBJ1-1 gives the whole variable domain EAGVVQSPRYKIIEKKQPVAFWCNPISGHNTLYWYLQNLGQGPELLIRYENEEAVDDSQLPKDRFSAERLKGVDSTLKIQPAELGDSAVYLCASSLATDAAEAFFGQGTRLTVV.

This sequence joins TRBV28 and TRBJ1-2, with 9 bases identical to TRBD1. The CDR3 is 17 residues long. J was trimmed by 8 bases and V by 2 bases; bases with no gene match: 15. Per germline, CDR1 MDHEN and CDR2 SYDVKM. CDR3 loop: CASSLGDRVPDVEGYTF. In DNA, the CDR3 is TGTGCCAGCAGTTTAGGGGACAGGGTTCCGGATGTGGAGGGCTACACCTTC.

This rearrangement joins TRBV28 to TRBJ1-6; possible D gene TRBD1, 6 bases. Trimming stripped 3 bases from V and 7 bases from J, with 16 bases between. Germline values: CDR1 MDHEN, CDR2 SYDVKM. The CDR3 extends over 16 amino acids. The DNA for the CDR3 is TGTGCCAGCAGTTTCCTCGGGCAGGGGTCCAATTCACCCCTCCACTTT. Protein: CASSFLGQGSNSPLHF. The full variable domain, rest sourced from reference TRBV28 and TRBJ1-6, is DVKVTQSSRYLVKRTGEKVFLECVQDMDHENMFWYRQDPGLGLRLIYFSYDVKMKEKGDIPEGYSVSREKKERFSLILESASTNQTSMYLCASSFLGQGSNSPLHFGNGTRLTVT.

This clone showed up just once. The chain combines TRBV6-5 with TRBJ2-1, with unresolved D. The CDR3 covers 11 residues. Per the germline V gene, CDR1 is MNHEY and CDR2 is SVGAGI. Trimming shortened V by 5 bases and J by 14 bases, and 13 bases separated the two germline ends. The CDR3 reads CASSLGFAEFF. CDR3 coding DNA: TGTGCCAGCAGTCTTGGATTCGCGGAGTTCTTC.

This chain uses TRBV7-9 with TRBJ2-1, with 16 bases aligning to TRBD2. The CDR3 has 18 residues. The V and J ends lost 5 bases and 4 bases, in that order; junction bases with no gene match: 8. The V gene's germline CDR1 is SEHNR and CDR2 FQNEAQ (reference sequence). This chain's CDR3 is CASSPGTSGREKYNEQFF. The CDR3 coding sequence is TGTGCCAGCAGCCCAGGGACTAGCGGGAGGGAAAAATACAATGAGCAGTTCTTC.

The chain links TRBV5-4 to TRBJ1-3, with 9 bases aligning to TRBD1. Germline CDR1 SGHNT, CDR2 YYREEE (reference sequence). This CDR3 contains 15 residues. Trimming at V came to 3 bases and at J to 4 bases, leaving 5 bases not matched to a gene. The CDR3 here is CASSSDRGAGNTIYF. CDR3 nucleotides: TGTGCCAGCAGCTCCGACAGGGGGGCGGGAAACACCATATATTTT.

The V call is TRBV9, the J call TRBJ2-2; TRBD1 agrees at 8 bases. This CDR3 has 15 residues. Germline assignment: CDR1 SGDLS and CDR2 YYNGEE. After removal of 4 bases from V and 1 base from J, the junction contained 3 bases not matched to a gene. The CDR3 nucleotides are TGTGCCAGCAGCTATGGGACAGGGAACACCGGGGAGCTGTTTTTT. Translated, it gives CASSYGTGNTGELFF.